This TCR beta chain was observed in a study of PD-1 blockade in mismatch repair-deficient tumors. Only one count was recorded for this clone. Libraries were prepared by immunoSEQ multiplex PCR; TCRdb keeps only in-frame clonotypes and omits some of them. In the table there are about 79,000 clones, more than 80% of which are singletons. The CDR3 spans 15 residues. CDR1 and CDR2 from the germline V gene are MRHNA and SNTAGT. Unmatched junction bases numbered 2, after V lost 3 bases and J lost 0 bases. This chain connects TRBV6-4 to TRBJ2-1; 7 bases are shared with TRBD2. The specimen comprised peripheral blood, sampled 44 weeks after starting pembrolizumab. The source is an adult with mismatch repair-deficient cancer. The CDR3 DNA follows: TGTGCCAGCAGTGAGAGCGGGGTCTCCTACAATGAGCAGTTCTTC. Protein: CASSESGVSYNEQFF.